In its sample, the clone carrying this TCR beta chain was seen a few times. Its antigen remains unidentified. In the PCR, 60 Vbeta and 13 Jbeta primers were used. The data were produced by immunoSEQ multiplex PCR, yet TCRdb's version contains in-frame clones alone and is incomplete. In the table there are 140,000 to 150,000 clones, around 75% of which are singletons. Trimming pared 4 bases from V and 2 bases from J, leaving 9 bases between. The CDR3 length is 13 residues. Germline-derived CDR1 and CDR2 are MGHRA and YSYEKL. The data belong to a study of cytomegalovirus exposure and HLA in healthy donors. Study outcomes and limitations: Most TCR sequences showed up rarely, but some public TCRs showed up in many donors. In a later analysis, TCR beta V- and J-gene trimming was associated with a missense DCLRE1C variant. Earlier findings revealed that most TCR beta V segments proved productive either about 87% or about 30% of the time. Presence/absence analysis assumed near-uniform sequencing depth across donors.

This receptor was obtained from a man aged 30 to 39 in good health and CMV-seronegative. V gene TRBV4-1 combines with J gene TRBJ2-7, with D uncertain. The sequenced sample was PBMCs. The CDR3 region is CASSRGAPYEQYF. CDR3 in DNA: TGCGCCAGCAGCCGCGGTGCTCCCTACGAGCAGTACTTC.